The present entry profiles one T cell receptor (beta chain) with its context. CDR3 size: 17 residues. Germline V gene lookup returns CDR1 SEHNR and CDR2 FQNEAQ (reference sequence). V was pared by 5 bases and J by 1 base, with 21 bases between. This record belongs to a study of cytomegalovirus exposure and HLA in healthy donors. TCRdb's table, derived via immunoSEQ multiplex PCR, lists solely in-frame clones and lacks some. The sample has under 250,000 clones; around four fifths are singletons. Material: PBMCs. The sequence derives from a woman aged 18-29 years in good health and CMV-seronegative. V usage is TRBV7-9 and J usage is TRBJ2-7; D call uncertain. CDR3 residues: CASSPPLGGWKSYEQYF. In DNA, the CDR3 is TGTGCCAGCAGCCCTCCTTTGGGTGGGTGGAAGTCCTACGAGCAGTACTTC.